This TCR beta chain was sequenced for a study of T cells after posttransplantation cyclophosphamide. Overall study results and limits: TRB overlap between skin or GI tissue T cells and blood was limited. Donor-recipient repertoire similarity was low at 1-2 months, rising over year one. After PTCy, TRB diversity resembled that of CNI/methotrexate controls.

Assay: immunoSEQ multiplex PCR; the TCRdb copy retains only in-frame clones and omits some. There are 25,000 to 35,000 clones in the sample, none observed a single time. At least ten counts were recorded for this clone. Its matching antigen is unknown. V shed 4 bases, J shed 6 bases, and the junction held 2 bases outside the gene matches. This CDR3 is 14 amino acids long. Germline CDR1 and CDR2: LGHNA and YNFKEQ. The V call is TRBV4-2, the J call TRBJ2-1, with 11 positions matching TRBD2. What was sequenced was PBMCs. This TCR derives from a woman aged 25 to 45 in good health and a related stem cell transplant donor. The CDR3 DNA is TGTGCCAGCAGCCGTAGCGGGGGGGCCAATGAGCAGTTCTTC. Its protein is CASSRSGGANEQFF.